The entry that follows covers one T cell receptor beta chain sequence. Its target is not known. The sample belongs to a study of CXCR3-negative and CXCR3-positive naive CD8 T cells. Whole-study context: The dataset comprises approximately 140 million TRB reads in total, with about 1.5 +/- 0.3 million reads per library.

The method, 5' RACE with UMI labels, was used to prepare the TRB cDNA libraries. Reanalyzing the 5' RACE reads, TCRdb keeps one entry per CDR3 protein, without DNA. The specimen's table records 80,000 to 100,000 distinct CDR3 sequences. Study conclusions and caveats: Naive cells that were CXCR3-negative or CXCR3-positive used TRBV-TRBJ genes alike, while memory cells diverged. Hydrophobicity was higher for TRB CDR3s found in CXCR3-positive naive cells than in CXCR3-negative naive cells.

Source material: naive CXCR3+ CD8+ T cells from blood. Subset here: CD45RO-CCR7+CD27+CD95- naive CD8+ T cells expressing CXCR3 (TNR3+). This TCR derives from a human donor in good health. Some clones in this sample may be carry-over from other donors' samples.

Here the CDR3 reads CATSRDNGAGETPQHF. The J gene is TRBJ1-5, the V gene TRBV15; TCRdb lists TRBD1, though no DNA is available to test this call. The germline CDR1 and CDR2 sequences are LNHNV and YYDKDF (reference sequence). This CDR3 has 16 amino acids.